The 12 T cell receptor delta chains below were found in one sample sequenced in a study of γδ T cells in repeated Plasmodium falciparum infection. Gammadelta T cells were flow-sorted from PBMC into Vgamma9/Vdelta2+ and Vdelta2-negative populations for bulk analysis. TCRdb re-called clones from the multiplex PCR reads via CATT. The sample carries 45,000 to 70,000 delta-chain clones, around 1.7% recorded once. Input material: gamma-delta T cells from blood. These receptors came from a pool of human donors (malaria-infected and uninfected, not separated).

Regarding this clone: TCRdb's protein, taken from a much larger clone, differs from this DNA's translation at residue 15, likely owing to a read error; the protein displayed comes from the DNA. The CDR3, as DNA: TGTGCTCTTGGGGAAGTTTCCTACGGGGGGCCGTACTCTCTGCACACCGATAAACTCATCTTT. Protein: CALGEVSYGGPYSLHTDKLIF. This chain links TRDV1 with TRDJ1; 7 bases fit TRDD2. TCRdb gives no J gene; it was assigned here by matching the DNA to germline. The germline CDR1 and CDR2 sequences are TSWWSYY and QGS. This CDR3 is 21 amino acids long. The J segment lost 0 bases and the V segment lost 2 bases, leaving 21 bases of the junction unmatched.

This clone was observed at least ten times. The same CDR3 also results from other DNA sequences found in this sample. This sequence joins TRDV1 and TRDJ1, with D possibly called TRDD2 or TRDD3 (9 bases each). The length of the CDR3 is 26 residues. Germline CDR1 is TSWWSYY and CDR2 is QGS. Trimming stripped 3 bases from V and 2 bases from J, with 46 bases between. The CDR3 DNA reads as TGTGCTCTTGGGGACACTCGGCCTTCCTACAGAGGGGGATCCTGGGGGATCCCCCCAAAGACCGATAAACTCATCTTT. It specifies CALGDTRPSYRGGSWGIPPKTDKLIF.

As concerns this clone: A far bigger clonotype differs at one base, so this is likely a read error. Additional DNA sequences in this sample encode the identical CDR3. Here the CDR3 reads CALGEFFRGDNGGLYTDKLIF. The CDR3 nucleotides are TGTGCTCTTGGGGAATTTTTTCGTGGCGATAATGGGGGACTTTACACCGATAAACTCATCTTT. The chain links TRDV1 to TRDJ1; 7 bases are shared with TRDD3. This CDR3 contains 21 residues. The trim removed 2 bases at V and 0 bases at J, leaving 21 bases unmatched. Germline values: CDR1 TSWWSYY, CDR2 QGS.

On this clone: TCRdb has a much larger clone's protein, which differs at residue 10 from the translation of this DNA, likely because of a read error; what is shown is the protein translated from the DNA. The rearrangement joins TRDV1 to TRDJ1; D is uncertain. Per the germline V gene, CDR1 is TSWWSYY and CDR2 is QGS. The CDR3 has 21 amino acids. Deletions cut 4 bases from V and 0 bases from J, with 30 bases between. The CDR3 is CALGVQGWLQLRTSYTDKLIF. The CDR3 coding sequence is TGTGCTCTTGGGGTTCAAGGGTGGCTCCAACTTCGTACTTCGTACACCGATAAACTCATCTTT.

This clone has just a few counts. The protein TCRdb gives is from a much larger clone and does not agree with this DNA's translation at residue 7, likely a read error; the protein shown here comes from the DNA. V and J are TRDV1 and TRDJ1; the match to TRDD3 covers 12 bases. V was clipped by 0 bases and J by 1 base; unmatched bases: 21. The germline V gene encodes CDR1 TSWWSYY and CDR2 QGS. This CDR3 contains 23 residues. CDR3 region: CALGELCPRPSLYWGILTDKLIF. The CDR3 region has the DNA TGTGCTCTTGGGGAACTTTGCCCCCGGCCTTCCTTGTACTGGGGGATACTCACCGATAAACTCATCTTT.

The chain is built from TRDV1 and TRDJ1; weak D call: TRDD3 (6 bases). The J gene comes from matching the DNA to germline here; TCRdb lacks it. CDR1 is TSWWSYY, CDR2 QGS, per germline. Trimming took 2 bases from V and 0 from J, leaving 40 bases between them. The CDR3 length is 25 residues. CDR3 region: CALGEIKYVRPRLGDLGIYTDKLIF. The DNA of the CDR3 is TGTGCTCTTGGGGAAATAAAGTACGTTCGACCGCGACTAGGGGATCTCGGGATTTACACCGATAAACTCATCTTT.

Many counts were recorded for this clone. TCRdb's protein for this DNA is that of a much larger clone and differs from the translation at residue 10, likely a read error; the protein shown is the DNA translation. The chain uses TRDV1 and TRDJ1, with 7 bases fitting TRDD3. The J gene was not available in TCRdb and was assigned here by matching the DNA to germline segments. The junction had 21 bases not matched to a gene; V was cut back by 5 bases and J by 0 bases. Looked up from germline, CDR1 is TSWWSYY and CDR2 is QGS. CDR3 size: 20 residues. The CDR3 sequence is CALGPTLRRAGGFYTDKLIF. The CDR3 DNA reads as TGTGCTCTTGGGCCGACCCTCCGTCGTGCTGGGGGCTTCTACACCGATAAACTCATCTTT.

This clone showed up many times. The protein that TCRdb holds for this DNA derives from a much larger clone and differs from the translated DNA at residue 10, which likely indicates a read error; the protein shown here is translated from the DNA. Here the CDR3 reads CALEEAGVGATDKLIF. The CDR3 region has the DNA TGTGCTCTGGAGGAAGCAGGGGTGGGGGCCACCGATAAACTCATCTTT. The V and J genes are TRDV1 and TRDJ1, with D perhaps matching TRDD3 (6 bases). Trimming shortened V by 9 bases and J by 1 base, and 21 bases separated the two germline ends. The V gene's germline CDR1 is TSWWSYY and CDR2 QGS. The CDR3 runs to 16 residues.

This clone was seen repeatedly, ten times or more. A read error may produce the germline difference seen at one junction end. Other DNA sequences from this sample encode an identical CDR3 as well. The rearrangement uses TRDV1 and TRDJ1; TRDD2 matches at 7 bases. Germline loops: CDR1 TSWWSYY, CDR2 QGS. This CDR3 is built from 21 residues. As DNA, the CDR3 is TGTGCTCTTGTGGAACCAGCCTTCCTGGCCGGCTGGGACCATTTCGGCGATAAACTCATCTTT. Its translation: CALVEPAFLAGWDHFGDKLIF.

On this clone itself: TCRdb attributes to this sequence the protein of a much larger clone, which differs from the DNA translation at residue 18; a read error is likely, and the protein displayed is translated from the DNA. The V gene is given as TRDV2, and no J gene call is available; the table assigns TRDD3, which was not confirmed against the DNA. This CDR3 has 20 residues. The V gene's germline CDR1 is GEAIGNYY and CDR2 EKD. Written as DNA, the CDR3 is TGTGCCTGTGACGCTGTACTGGGGGATACGAAGACCACTTTGACAGCACAACCCTTCTTT. Protein sequence: CACDAVLGDTKTTLTAQPFF.

In regard to this clone: The germline gene is not matched at one end of the junction; a read error may be the cause. J is TRDJ1 and V is TRDV1; 8 bases are shared with TRDD2. As TCRdb names no J gene, one was assigned here on the basis of a DNA match to germline. The CDR3 has 16 amino acids. CDR1 is TSWWSYY and CDR2 is QGS in the germline V gene. The CDR3 coding sequence is TGCTCTGGGGAGACTTCCTACCTCCCGCAAGAAGGTGGACTCATCTTT. Translated: CSGETSYLPQEGGLIF.

This clone was seen only a few times. The protein given by TCRdb reflects a much larger clone and differs at residue 17 from this DNA's translation, likely from a read error; the protein shown is the DNA's translation. The chain uses TRDV1 and TRDJ1; D possibly uses TRDD2 or TRDD3 (5 bases each). Trimming stripped 4 bases from V and 7 bases from J, with 40 bases between. This CDR3 has 22 residues. Germline-derived CDR1 and CDR2 are TSWWSYY and QGS. In DNA, the CDR3 is TGTGCTCTTGGGGCACCTTCGTATCCATTACTGCTCCAGAGGGAATATACGGGTAAACTCATCTTT. Protein sequence: CALGAPSYPLLLQREYTGKLIF.